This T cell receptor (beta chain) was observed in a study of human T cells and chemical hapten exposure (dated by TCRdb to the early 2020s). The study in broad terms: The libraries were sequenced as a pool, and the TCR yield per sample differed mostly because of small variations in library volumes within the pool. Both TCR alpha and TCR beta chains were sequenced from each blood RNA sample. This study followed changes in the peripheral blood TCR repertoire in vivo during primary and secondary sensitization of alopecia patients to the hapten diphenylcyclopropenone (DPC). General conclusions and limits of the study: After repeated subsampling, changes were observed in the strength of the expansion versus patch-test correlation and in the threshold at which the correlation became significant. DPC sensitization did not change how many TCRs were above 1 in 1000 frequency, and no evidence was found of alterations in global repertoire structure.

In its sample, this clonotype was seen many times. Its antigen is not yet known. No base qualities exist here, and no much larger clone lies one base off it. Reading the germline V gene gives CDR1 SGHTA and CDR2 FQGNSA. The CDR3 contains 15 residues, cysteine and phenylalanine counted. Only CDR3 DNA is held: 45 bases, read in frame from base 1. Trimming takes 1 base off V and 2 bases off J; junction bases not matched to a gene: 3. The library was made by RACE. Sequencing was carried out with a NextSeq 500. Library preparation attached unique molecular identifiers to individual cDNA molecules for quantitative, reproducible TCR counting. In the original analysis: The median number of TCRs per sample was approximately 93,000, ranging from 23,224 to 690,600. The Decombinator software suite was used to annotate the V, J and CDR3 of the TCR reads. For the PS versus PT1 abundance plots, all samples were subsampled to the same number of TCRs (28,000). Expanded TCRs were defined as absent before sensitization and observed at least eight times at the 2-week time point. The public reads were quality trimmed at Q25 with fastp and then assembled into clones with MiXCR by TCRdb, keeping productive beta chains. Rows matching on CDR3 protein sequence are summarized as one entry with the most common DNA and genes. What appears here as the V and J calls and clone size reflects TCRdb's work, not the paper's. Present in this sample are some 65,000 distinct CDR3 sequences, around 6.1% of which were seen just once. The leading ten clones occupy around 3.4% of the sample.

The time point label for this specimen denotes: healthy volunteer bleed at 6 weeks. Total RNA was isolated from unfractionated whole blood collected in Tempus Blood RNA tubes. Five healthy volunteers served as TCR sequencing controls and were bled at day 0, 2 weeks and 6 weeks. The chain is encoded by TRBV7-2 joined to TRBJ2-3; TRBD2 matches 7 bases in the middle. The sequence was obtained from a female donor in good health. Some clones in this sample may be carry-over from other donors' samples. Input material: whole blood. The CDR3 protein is CASSLGLAPTDTQYF. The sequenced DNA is TGTGCCAGCAGCTTAGGACTAGCTCCCACAGATACGCAGTATTTT.